The 29 T cell receptor beta chains below were found in one sample sequenced in a study of beta chain features in type 1 diabetes. These receptors have no known antigen. Whole-study findings and limits: A moderate, significant TCRB CDR3 shortening appeared in type 1 diabetes across four CD4+ subsets.

Expressed TCRB transcripts were sequenced because the isolated RNA had all been reverse transcribed beforehand. The assay was immunoSEQ multiplex PCR, and TCRdb's table has in-frame clones only and misses some. The sample includes roughly 730,000 clones, 13% of them seen just once. Sample: naive CD4+ T cells from blood. The source of these receptors is a man younger than 35 with type 1 diabetes.

Only a few counts were recorded for this clone. The chain combines TRBV19 with TRBJ2-3; TRBD2 might be the D (5 bases). The V and J ends lost 1 base and 5 bases respectively, with 10 bases between them. Germline V gene lookup returns CDR1 LNHDA and CDR2 SQIVND (reference sequence). The length of the CDR3 is 14 residues. The CDR3 nucleotides read TGTGCCAGTAGTATAGGTGGGAGCGGAGATACGCAGTATTTT. The encoded protein is CASSIGGSGDTQYF. Complete variable domain (other parts from reference TRBV19 and TRBJ2-3): DGGITQSPKYLFRKEGQNVTLSCEQNLNHDAMYWYRQDPGQGLRLIYYSQIVNDFQKGDIAEGYSVSREKKESFPLTVTSAQKNPTAFYLCASSIGGSGDTQYFGPGTRLTVL.

V and J are TRBV5-1 and TRBJ2-4; 8 nucleotides match TRBD2. V lost 2 bases to trimming and J lost 4 bases; unmatched junction nucleotides: 2. The CDR3 is 14 residues long. Germline loops: CDR1 SGHRS, CDR2 YFSETQ. DNA of the CDR3: TGCGCCAGCAGCTTACTAGCGGAAAAAAACATTCAGTACTTC. The encoded protein is CASSLLAEKNIQYF.

This clone occurred a few times. This sequence joins TRBV25-1 and TRBJ2-7, with D possibly TRBD2 on 5 matching bases. The ends were cut back, 7 bases at V and 2 bases at J, with 18 bases in the middle. Germline-derived CDR1 and CDR2 are MGHDK and SYGVNS. The CDR3 has 15 residues. CDR3 residues: CASISRTGGPYEQYF. The DNA for the CDR3 is TGTGCCAGCATAAGCAGGACCGGAGGACCCTACGAGCAGTACTTC.

This clone was seen only a few times. This rearrangement joins TRBV2 to TRBJ1-1; D remains unclear. This CDR3 has 11 amino acids. Germline V CDR1 and CDR2: SNHLY, FYNNEI. V was cut by 3 bases and J by 3 bases, with 2 bases left in between. The CDR3 coding sequence is TGTGCCAGCAGTGAGTACACTGAAGCTTTCTTT. It encodes CASSEYTEAFF.

This clone was counted between two and nine times. This rearrangement joins TRBV7-2 to TRBJ1-3; D not resolved. Germline values: CDR1 SGHTA, CDR2 FQGNSA. This CDR3 spans 15 amino acids. The V and J ends lost 4 bases and 4 bases respectively, with 14 bases between them. DNA of the CDR3: TGTGCCAGCAGCTCTTCGAAAGGGATCGGAAACACCATATATTTT. It encodes CASSSSKGIGNTIYF.

This clone came up a few times. The chain employs TRBV6-6 and TRBJ2-7; either TRBD1 or TRBD2 may fit D (7 bases each). The germline V and J ends were trimmed by 8 bases and 3 bases, with 14 bases remaining between them. The germline gives CDR1 MNHNY, CDR2 SVGAGI (reference sequence). The CDR3 sequence is 13 residues long. CDR3 sequence reads: CASEDRDYYEQYF. The DNA of the CDR3 is TGTGCCAGCGAAGACAGGGACTACTACGAGCAGTACTTC.

The chain combines TRBV30 with TRBJ1-1, with no clear D. Germline lookup yields CDR1 GTSNPN and CDR2 SVGIG (reference sequence). This CDR3 comprises 12 residues. Between the trimmed V and J ends, which lost 1 base and 6 bases, there was a span of 9 bases. The CDR3 protein is CAWSGFYSEAFF. The CDR3 DNA sequence: TGTGCCTGGAGTGGATTTTACTCTGAAGCTTTCTTT.

This clone was seen only a few times. Possible read error: a much larger clone is one base away. The chain is built from TRBV2 and TRBJ2-1; D unresolved. V shed 5 bases and J shed 3 bases, with 2 bases lying between them. The CDR3 totals 11 residues. CDR1 is SNHLY, CDR2 FYNNEI, per germline. CDR3 DNA: TGTGCCAGCAGTTACTACAATGAGCAGTTCTTC. This translates into CASSYYNEQFF.

This clone was seen a handful of times. V usage is TRBV28 and J usage is TRBJ2-2, with unresolved D. This CDR3 comprises 12 residues. V dropped 1 base and J dropped 6 bases, with 3 bases sitting between them. Germline CDR1 and CDR2: MDHEN and SYDVKM. CDR3 in amino acids: CASSLFPGELFF. Here the CDR3 DNA reads TGTGCCAGCAGTTTATTCCCCGGGGAGCTGTTTTTT.

This clone appeared a few times. This chain uses TRBV27 with TRBJ2-7; possible D gene TRBD2, 5 bases. The germline V gene has CDR1 MNHEY and CDR2 SMNVEV (reference sequence). Trimming pared 3 bases from V and 2 bases from J, leaving 11 bases between. The CDR3 has 14 residues. The CDR3 loop reads CASSFTGVTYEQYF. As DNA, the CDR3 is TGTGCCAGCAGTTTCACCGGGGTAACCTACGAGCAGTACTTC.

CDR3 sequence reads: CASSVEGGPNSPLHF. The CDR3, as DNA: TGTGCCAGCAGCGTAGAAGGGGGGCCCAATTCACCCCTCCACTTT. The chain links TRBV9 to TRBJ1-6, with D possibly TRBD1 on 6 matching bases. The V end was cut by 0 bases, the J end by 7 bases, with 11 bases between. CDR1 is SGDLS, CDR2 YYNGEE, per germline. The CDR3 runs 15 residues.

This clone was picked up a small number of times. V is TRBV6-5 and J is TRBJ1-2; no clear D. Germline CDR1 reads MNHEY; CDR2 reads SVGAGI. V lost 2 bases and J 7 bases, leaving 11 bases between the germline ends. This CDR3 spans 13 amino acids. The CDR3 is CASSYGRAGGYTF. CDR3 nucleotides: TGTGCCAGCAGTTACGGGAGGGCTGGTGGCTACACCTTC.

The genes are TRBV6-6 and TRBJ2-7; D is possibly TRBD1 (5 bases). The CDR3 is 14 residues long. The ends were cut back, 5 bases at V and 3 bases at J, with 14 bases in the middle. The germline CDR1 and CDR2 sequences are MNHNY and SVGAGI (reference sequence). CDR3 in amino acids: CASSLRQLNYEQYF. In nucleotides, the CDR3 is TGTGCCAGCAGTCTACGACAGTTGAACTACGAGCAGTACTTC.

This clone has more than one count but fewer than ten. The genes are TRBV5-4 and TRBJ2-6; possibly TRBD1 for D (5 bases). Trimming removed 0 bases at V and 9 bases at J, with 19 bases between. Per germline, CDR1 SGHNT and CDR2 YYREEE (reference sequence). CDR3 length: 17 amino acids. The CDR3: CASSLEGNSFGGNVLTF. Here the CDR3 DNA reads TGTGCCAGCAGCTTGGAGGGGAATAGCTTCGGTGGCAACGTCCTGACTTTC.

The V gene is TRBV29-1, the J gene TRBJ2-3; TRBD2 agrees at 10 bases. J was trimmed by 1 base and V by 6 bases; bases with no gene match: 7. The germline V gene has CDR1 SQVTM and CDR2 ANQGSEA. This CDR3 is built from 15 residues. Here the CDR3 DNA reads TGCAGCGTAAGCACTAGCGGGGTCCGCACAGATACGCAGTATTTT. As protein: CSVSTSGVRTDTQYF.

This clone has a handful of counts. The sample holds other DNA sequences that translate to the same CDR3. The J gene is TRBJ2-3, the V gene TRBV6-5; 11 bases are a match to TRBD2. CDR1 is MNHEY and CDR2 is SVGAGI in the germline V gene. The length of the CDR3 is 16 residues. The V segment lost 0 bases and the J segment 2 bases; nucleotides outside the gene matches: 1. CDR3: CASSYSSGGATDTQYF. CDR3 coding DNA: TGTGCCAGCAGTTACTCTAGCGGGGGGGCCACAGATACGCAGTATTTT.

This clone was seen only a few times. The chain links TRBV30 to TRBJ1-4; D is perhaps TRBD1 (5 bases). Germline V CDR1 and CDR2: GTSNPN, SVGIG (reference sequence). V lost 8 bases to trimming and J lost 6 bases, with 13 bases between them. The CDR3 contains 12 residues. The CDR3 is CAGGLRDEKLFF. The CDR3 DNA is TGTGCCGGGGGTTTGAGGGATGAAAAACTGTTTTTT.

This clone was found a few times. The chain has TRBV28 and TRBJ2-1; 8 bases match TRBD2. CDR1 and CDR2 (germline): MDHEN, SYDVKM. Germline trimming cut 2 bases from V and 6 bases from J; bases unmatched to any gene: 6. The CDR3 runs to 15 residues. CDR3 sequence reads: CASSLHSGAFNEQFF. CDR3 in DNA: TGTGCCAGCAGTTTACATAGCGGGGCCTTCAATGAGCAGTTCTTC.

The V gene is TRBV5-1, the J gene TRBJ2-6; D remains unclear. V gave up 7 bases and J gave up 0 bases, with 11 bases separating them. In germline, CDR1 is SGHRS, CDR2 YFSETQ. The CDR3 has 15 amino acids. In DNA, the CDR3 is TGCGCCAGCCTCCTAGATGGCTCTGGGGCCAACGTCCTGACTTTC. As protein: CASLLDGSGANVLTF. The complete variable domain, with remaining parts taken from reference TRBV5-1 and TRBJ2-6, reads KAGVTQTPRYLIKTRGQQVTLSCSPISGHRSVSWYQQTPGQGLQFLFEYFSETQRNKGNFPGRFSGRQFSNSRSEMNVSTLELGDSALYLCASLLDGSGANVLTFGAGSRLTVL.

This clone turned up a few times. The junction differs from germline at one of its ends, possibly a read error. The chain combines TRBV7-7 with TRBJ2-2, with 11 positions matching TRBD2. Germline V CDR1 and CDR2: SSHAT, FNYEAQ (reference sequence). This CDR3 has 14 residues. The CDR3 loop is CASSLAGGTGELFF. The CDR3 coding sequence is TGTGCTAGCAGCTTAGCGGGGGGGACCGGGGAGCTGTTTTTT.

This clone was observed a few times. The chain is built from TRBV5-1 and TRBJ2-7, with D perhaps being TRBD1 or TRBD2 (5 bases each). The CDR3 runs 16 residues. Germline V gene lookup returns CDR1 SGHRS and CDR2 YFSETQ. V was trimmed by 0 bases and J by 2 bases, leaving 15 bases between them. This CDR3 is CASSLAHGNRPYEQYF. CDR3 DNA sequence: TGCGCCAGCAGCTTGGCTCACGGGAACAGGCCCTACGAGCAGTACTTC.

There are a few counts of this clone. This chain links TRBV6-5 with TRBJ1-2; TRBD1 is a possible D gene (5 bases). CDR1 is MNHEY and CDR2 is SVGAGI in the germline V gene. The ends were cut back, 5 bases at V and 0 bases at J, with 10 bases in the middle. The CDR3 contains 14 residues. The CDR3 bases are TGTGCCAGCAGTCGGGACGGAGCTAACTATGGCTACACCTTC. This gives the protein CASSRDGANYGYTF.

This clone was counted between two and nine times. The chain is built from TRBV11-2 and TRBJ2-2; D perhaps matches TRBD1 (6 bases). The germline V gene encodes CDR1 SGHAT and CDR2 FQNNGV. CDR3 length: 15 residues. V lost 5 bases to trimming and J lost 4 bases, with 14 bases between them. As DNA, the CDR3 is TGTGCCAGCAGCAAAGACAGGACCCTCACCGGGGAGCTGTTTTTT. Its translation: CASSKDRTLTGELFF.

The chain couples TRBV7-7 to TRBJ2-5; 7 positions agree with TRBD2. The J segment lost 5 bases and the V segment lost 4 bases, leaving 13 bases of the junction unmatched. Per germline, CDR1 SSHAT and CDR2 FNYEAQ (reference sequence). This CDR3 is 16 amino acids long. In DNA form, the CDR3 reads TGTGCCAGCAGCTCCAGACTAGCCCAAAAGGGGGAGACCCAGTACTTC. Protein: CASSSRLAQKGETQYF.

The V call is TRBV30, the J call TRBJ1-2, with D unresolved. Germline CDR1 reads GTSNPN; CDR2 reads SVGIG (reference sequence). The CDR3 consists of 15 residues. V lost 0 bases and J lost 3, with 14 bases in between. CDR3 residues: CAWSVRLLVDYGYTF. The CDR3 DNA sequence: TGTGCCTGGAGTGTACGGCTCCTCGTCGACTATGGCTACACCTTC.

J is TRBJ1-1 and V is TRBV14; weak D call: TRBD1 (5 bases). This CDR3 has 13 residues. V was trimmed by 0 bases and J by 4 bases, leaving 6 bases between them. Germline CDR1 is SGHDN and CDR2 is FVKESK. CDR3 sequence reads: CASSQERGTEAFF. DNA for the CDR3: TGTGCCAGCAGCCAAGAAAGGGGCACTGAAGCTTTCTTT.

The chain is built from TRBV30 and TRBJ1-3; 7 bases line up with TRBD1. Trimming cost V 5 bases and J 3 bases; bases outside gene matches: 4. The germline CDR1 and CDR2 sequences are GTSNPN and SVGIG (reference sequence). The CDR3 extends over 13 amino acids. CDR3 in DNA: TGTGCCTGGGTTCAGGGGGATGGAAACACCATATATTTT. Translating it yields CAWVQGDGNTIYF. The whole variable domain, remainder taken from reference TRBV30 and TRBJ1-3, is SQTIHQWPATLVQPVGSPLSLECTVEGTSNPNLYWYRQAAGRGLQLLFYSVGIGQISSEVPQNLSASRPQDRQFILSSKKLLLSDSGFYLCAWVQGDGNTIYFGEGSWLTVV.

This chain connects TRBV6-6 to TRBJ2-3; D remains ambiguous. V lost 10 bases and J 2 bases, leaving 13 bases between the germline ends. Per the germline V gene, CDR1 is MNHNY and CDR2 is SVGAGI (reference sequence). The CDR3 has 13 residues. DNA of the CDR3: TGTGCCACCCAAGGGTGGGCCACAGATACGCAGTATTTT. As protein: CATQGWATDTQYF.

The chain recombines TRBV7-2 with TRBJ2-7, with 10 positions matching TRBD2. The CDR3 has 16 amino acids. Germline-derived CDR1 and CDR2 are SGHTA and FQGNSA. V shed 1 base, J shed 3 bases, and the junction held 6 bases outside the gene matches. Written as DNA, the CDR3 is TGTGCCAGCAGCTTAGGACCTAGCGGGGGACTCTACGAGCAGTACTTC. Amino acid sequence: CASSLGPSGGLYEQYF.